The next 14 T cell receptor beta chains were all read from a single sample in a study of a mutant IDH1 vaccine in newly diagnosed glioma. The repertoire was sequenced with immunoSEQ multiplex PCR; TCRdb's copy has only in-frame clones and lacks some. This repertoire shows about 38,000 clones, around 82% found once; its top ten account for roughly 5.5%. Time point indicated: week 5, during vaccination. A 20-mer mutant IDH1 peptide at 300 ug was injected subcutaneously with topical imiquimod. The antigens these receptors bind are not known. The specimen comprised PBMCs, sampled from a glioma patient whose treatment included an IDH1 peptide vaccine. Receptors were obtained from a man aged 40-49 years with glioma.

V and J are TRBV2 and TRBJ2-1; 7 bases align to TRBD2. The CDR3 is 14 residues long. Germline V gene data show CDR1 as SNHLY and CDR2 as FYNNEI. V gave up 7 bases and J gave up 4 bases; unmatched junction bases: 7. Here the CDR3 reads CASKRLAAYNEQFF. The DNA for the CDR3 is TGTGCCAGCAAGCGGCTAGCGGCATACAATGAGCAGTTCTTC.

The V call is TRBV5-1, the J call TRBJ1-4; D unresolved. V was pared by 5 bases and J by 4 bases, with 21 bases between. From germline, CDR1 is SGHRS and CDR2 YFSETQ. The length of the CDR3 is 17 residues. CDR3 amino acids: CASSKDGLLTFNEKLFF. For the CDR3, the DNA is TGCGCCAGCAGTAAGGACGGCCTCCTAACTTTTAATGAAAAACTGTTTTTT.

The CDR3 sequence: CASSLGRGGRADTQYF. CDR3 DNA: TGCGCCAGCAGCTTGGGTAGGGGTGGTCGCGCAGATACGCAGTATTTT. The chain has TRBV5-1 and TRBJ2-3, with D tentatively TRBD1 (5 bases). There are 16 residues in the CDR3. Trimming took 0 bases from V and 4 from J, leaving 15 bases between them. In germline, CDR1 is SGHRS, CDR2 YFSETQ.

The CDR3 DNA reads as TGTGCCAGCAGTGAATCCGGATACCACTACGAGCAGTACTTC. Its translation: CASSESGYHYEQYF. V and J are TRBV6-1 and TRBJ2-7; D not resolved. This CDR3 has 14 residues. Deletions cut 2 bases from V and 3 bases from J, with 11 bases between. CDR1 is MNHNS, CDR2 SASEGT, per germline.

This clone was observed a handful of times. The chain carries TRBV19 and TRBJ2-3, with D hard to call. The CDR3 totals 11 residues. V was clipped by 4 bases and J by 5 bases, with 4 bases between them. Germline assignment: CDR1 LNHDA and CDR2 SQIVND (reference sequence). CDR3 sequence (DNA): TGTGCCAGTAGTACCGGAGATACGCAGTATTTT. Amino acids: CASSTGDTQYF.

In its sample, this clone was seen a few times. The genes are TRBV13 and TRBJ2-5; D is perhaps TRBD2 (5 bases). The ends were cut back, 5 bases at V and 5 bases at J, with 24 bases in the middle. From germline, CDR1 is PRHDT and CDR2 FYEKMQ (reference sequence). CDR3 size: 17 residues. The CDR3 sequence: CASSQPQGLALPETQYF. The CDR3 bases are TGTGCCAGCAGCCAGCCCCAAGGTCTAGCTCTTCCTGAGACCCAGTACTTC.

The chain links TRBV6-1 to TRBJ2-2; D is possibly TRBD2 (5 bases). V dropped 5 bases and J dropped 1 base, with 8 bases sitting between them. Germline CDR1 and CDR2: MNHNS and SASEGT. This CDR3 is built from 14 residues. CDR3 sequence: CASSPLVNTGELFF. DNA of the CDR3: TGTGCCAGCAGTCCACTAGTGAACACCGGGGAGCTGTTTTTT.

The chain is built from TRBV4-1 and TRBJ2-7; D is uncertain. V was clipped by 3 bases and J by 0 bases, with 9 bases between them. The CDR3 is 14 amino acids. The germline V gene encodes CDR1 MGHRA and CDR2 YSYEKL. The CDR3 loop reads CASSQADLSYEQYF. CDR3 nucleotide sequence: TGCGCCAGCAGCCAGGCCGACCTCTCCTACGAGCAGTACTTC.

The chain joins TRBV5-8 to TRBJ2-5; TRBD2 aligns across 7 bases. The CDR3 has 13 amino acids. V shed 5 bases, J shed 9 bases, and the junction held 10 bases outside the gene matches. The V gene's germline CDR1 is SGHTS and CDR2 YDEGEE. The CDR3 DNA sequence: TGTGCCAGCAGTTCTGGACTAGATAAAGCCCAGTACTTC. Residues: CASSSGLDKAQYF.

CDR3 nucleotide sequence: TGTGCCAGCACCACATCACGTGGTGCTGCGGGAGGGCCGCAGTTCTTC. This gives the protein CASTTSRGAAGGPQFF. The rearrangement links TRBV11-2 to TRBJ2-1; TRBD2 agrees at 9 bases. CDR3 length equals 16 residues. V was pared by 7 bases and J by 12 bases, with 19 bases of the junction left unmatched. Germline CDR1 reads SGHAT; CDR2 reads FQNNGV.

This sequence joins TRBV4-1 and TRBJ2-7, with 9 bases that match TRBD1. Germline CDR1 and CDR2: MGHRA and YSYEKL. The CDR3 is 18 residues long. V lost 4 bases to trimming and J lost 4 bases; unmatched junction nucleotides: 17. In DNA form, the CDR3 reads TGCGCCAGCAGCCTTCGAACCTCCGGGACAGGGAGGGTTTACGAGCAGTACTTC. Residues: CASSLRTSGTGRVYEQYF.

This chain uses TRBV6-5 with TRBJ1-4; no reliable D call. Germline lookup yields CDR1 MNHEY and CDR2 SVGAGI. The germline V and J ends were trimmed by 4 bases and 7 bases, with 10 bases remaining between them. The CDR3 totals 13 residues. Here the CDR3 DNA reads TGTGCCAGCAGTTTGGTCCGGGGTGAAAAACTGTTTTTT. Protein product: CASSLVRGEKLFF.

The chain couples TRBV19 to TRBJ2-5, with D possibly matching TRBD2 (6 bases). The CDR3 runs to 16 residues. Germline CDR1 reads LNHDA; CDR2 reads SQIVND (reference sequence). V was cut by 3 bases and J by 1 base, with 15 bases left in between. The CDR3 spells CASSMAGKGTQETQYF. The DNA of the CDR3 is TGTGCCAGTAGTATGGCGGGGAAGGGGACCCAAGAGACCCAGTACTTC. The full variable domain, rest sourced from reference TRBV19 and TRBJ2-5, is DGGITQSPKYLFRKEGQNVTLSCEQNLNHDAMYWYRQDPGQGLRLIYYSQIVNDFQKGDIAEGYSVSREKKESFPLTVTSAQKNPTAFYLCASSMAGKGTQETQYFGPGTRLLVL.

The chain has TRBV7-8 and TRBJ2-7, with a weak D call TRBD1 (6 bases). Trimming pared 5 bases from V and 1 base from J, leaving 12 bases between. CDR3 length: 14 amino acids. Germline CDR1 reads SGHVS; CDR2 reads FQNEAQ. The CDR3 DNA reads TGTGCCAGCAGCCTCGGACAGATTTCCTACGAGCAGTACTTC. Protein product: CASSLGQISYEQYF.